The 17 T cell receptor beta chains listed next were all sequenced from one sample in a study of beta chain features in type 1 diabetes. These TCRs' antigens remain unknown. Study-wide results and caveats: Significant though moderate, a shortening of TCRB CDR3s appeared in all four CD4+ subsets of Type 1 diabetes patients.

Expressed TCRB transcripts were sequenced, since all the RNA that had been isolated was reverse transcribed. Repertoires were generated with immunoSEQ multiplex PCR, while TCRdb's copy carries only in-frame clones and drops some. The table records 550,000 to 850,000 clones, over 10% of them present only once. The sample taken for sequencing was naive CD4+ T cells from blood. The receptors stem from a man aged 18 to 35 with type 1 diabetes.

The chain is built from TRBV2 and TRBJ1-1; D may be TRBD1 (5 bases). From germline, CDR1 is SNHLY and CDR2 FYNNEI. Trimming cost V 7 bases and J 8 bases, with 17 bases left between them. This CDR3 region has 13 residues. This CDR3 is CASTSESGTEAFF. The CDR3 bases are TGTGCCAGCACCTCCGAATCAGGGACCGAAGCTTTCTTT.

This clone was seen a few times. The CDR3 bases are TGTGCCATCAGTGGACGTCAGTTGGCGGACACCGGGGAGCTGTTTTTT. It specifies CAISGRQLADTGELFF. The chain is built from TRBV10-3 and TRBJ2-2; unclear D gene. The CDR3 length is 16 residues. Germline V lookup: CDR1 ENHRY, CDR2 SYGVKD. Trimming shortened V by 4 bases and J by 3 bases, and 15 bases separated the two germline ends.

V and J are TRBV10-3 and TRBJ1-1; D is ambiguous. Germline lookup yields CDR1 ENHRY and CDR2 SYGVKD. V lost 4 bases to trimming and J lost 11 bases, with 17 bases between them. The CDR3 is 13 amino acids. In nucleotides, the CDR3 is TGTGCCATCAGTGGCGGCGGACCACACTGGGCTTTCTTT. Encoded protein: CAISGGGPHWAFF.

The chain joins TRBV28 to TRBJ2-2; D is perhaps TRBD2 (6 bases). The CDR3 runs to 14 residues. Germline CDR1 and CDR2: MDHEN and SYDVKM. Trimming removed 10 bases at V and 0 bases at J, with 12 bases between. Here the CDR3 reads CATHGGSNTGELFF. CDR3 sequence (DNA): TGTGCCACACATGGAGGGTCGAACACCGGGGAGCTGTTTTTT.

The table lists this clone with a few counts. The CDR3: CAISSGGYQETQYF. The CDR3 region has the DNA TGTGCCATCAGTTCCGGGGGGTACCAAGAGACCCAGTACTTC. The J gene is TRBJ2-5, the V gene TRBV10-3; 7 bases align to TRBD2. CDR1 is ENHRY, CDR2 SYGVKD, per germline. The ends lost 5 bases at V and 0 bases at J; junction bases unmatched: 3. The CDR3 spans 14 residues.

This clone was seen only a few times. The chain is built from TRBV15 and TRBJ2-3, with D maybe TRBD2 (5 bases). This CDR3 is 13 amino acids long. Germline assignment: CDR1 LNHNV and CDR2 YYDKDF (reference sequence). The V end was cut by 8 bases, the J end by 2 bases, with 11 bases between. The CDR3 bases are TGTGCCACCTCCGGGATGTACACAGATACGCAGTATTTT. It specifies CATSGMYTDTQYF.

V gene TRBV13 combines with J gene TRBJ1-5; tentatively, D is TRBD1 (6 bases). V shed 5 bases and J shed 4 bases, with 9 bases lying between them. The CDR3 sequence is 13 residues long. Germline V gene lookup returns CDR1 PRHDT and CDR2 FYEKMQ (reference sequence). CDR3 sequence: CASSQDRNQPQHF. The DNA of the CDR3 is TGTGCCAGCAGCCAAGACAGGAATCAGCCCCAGCATTTT. The whole variable domain, remainder taken from reference TRBV13 and TRBJ1-5, is AAGVIQSPRHLIKEKRETATLKCYPIPRHDTVYWYQQGPGQDPQFLISFYEKMQSDKGSIPDRFSAQQFSDYHSELNMSSLELGDSALYFCASSQDRNQPQHFGDGTRLSIL.

V gene TRBV29-1 combines with J gene TRBJ2-3; TRBD1 aligns across 7 bases. Germline values: CDR1 SQVTM, CDR2 ANQGSEA. This CDR3 has 13 amino acids. V lost 4 bases, J lost 6 bases, and 7 bases stayed unmatched. DNA of the CDR3: TGCAGCGTTGGGACAGGCCCGATGGATACGCAGTATTTT. Amino acids: CSVGTGPMDTQYF.

CDR3 protein: CASSPGLNTEAFF. CDR3 coding DNA: TGTGCCAGCAGCCCAGGGCTGAACACTGAAGCTTTCTTT. V usage is TRBV4-2 and J usage is TRBJ1-1; D perhaps matches TRBD1 (5 bases). V lost 4 bases, J lost 0 bases, and 6 bases lay in between. The germline V gene has CDR1 LGHNA and CDR2 YNFKEQ. The CDR3 is 13 amino acids.

This clone has only a few counts. V and J are TRBV7-2 and TRBJ2-1; 7 nucleotides agree with TRBD1. The germline V gene encodes CDR1 SGHTA and CDR2 FQGNSA. Trimming at V came to 7 bases and at J to 4 bases, leaving 7 bases not matched to a gene. The CDR3 extends over 14 amino acids. The chain's CDR3 is CASIRGTEYNEQFF. The CDR3 bases are TGTGCCAGCATCCGAGGGACAGAGTACAATGAGCAGTTCTTC.

About this clone: Other DNA sequences in the sample encode the same CDR3. The rearrangement uses TRBV2 and TRBJ1-1, with 7 positions matching TRBD1. The V gene end was trimmed by 5 bases and the J gene end by 0 bases; junction bases not matched to a gene: 3. The germline V gene has CDR1 SNHLY and CDR2 FYNNEI. This CDR3 is built from 14 residues. The DNA of the CDR3 is TGTGCCAGCAGTCCGACAGGGTTGAACACTGAAGCTTTCTTT. Its protein is CASSPTGLNTEAFF.

The chain joins TRBV20-1 to TRBJ2-5; D not resolved. Germline V gives CDR1 DFQATT, CDR2 SNEGSKA (reference sequence). Trimming stripped 2 bases from V and 4 bases from J, with 5 bases between. The CDR3 is 11 residues long. CDR3 region: CSARLRETQYF. The CDR3 DNA sequence: TGCAGTGCTAGACTCCGAGAGACCCAGTACTTC.

This clone was detected a few times. The gene calls are TRBV2 and TRBJ2-7, with TRBD1 matching over 9 bases. Germline V gene lookup returns CDR1 SNHLY and CDR2 FYNNEI. The CDR3 covers 14 residues. Germline trimming cut 7 bases from V and 4 bases from J; bases unmatched to any gene: 8. The CDR3 DNA is TGTGCCAGCACAGAACAGGGGGCGCAATACGAGCAGTACTTC. Its protein is CASTEQGAQYEQYF.

CDR3: CATSRDNPGESEKLFF. The DNA of the CDR3 is TGTGCCACCAGCAGAGATAACCCAGGGGAGAGTGAAAAACTGTTTTTT. The chain carries TRBV15 and TRBJ1-4, with D perhaps TRBD1 (6 bases). This CDR3 has 16 residues. CDR1 is LNHNV and CDR2 is YYDKDF in the germline V gene (reference sequence). Trimming cost V 0 bases and J 7 bases, with 15 bases left between them. The full variable domain, completed using reference TRBV15 and TRBJ1-4, is DAMVIQNPRYQVTQFGKPVTLSCSQTLNHNVMYWYQQKSSQAPKLLFHYYDKDFNNEADTPDNFQSRRPNTSFCFLDIRSPGLGDTAMYLCATSRDNPGESEKLFFGSGTQLSVL.

This clone occurred a few times. The chain has TRBV29-1 and TRBJ1-1; D is undetermined. The CDR3 contains 11 residues. From germline, CDR1 is SQVTM and CDR2 ANQGSEA. Trimming shortened V by 4 bases and J by 3 bases, and 6 bases separated the two germline ends. CDR3 protein: CSVGGHTEAFF. For the CDR3, the DNA is TGCAGCGTTGGCGGGCACACTGAAGCTTTCTTT.

This clone was seen only a few times. The chain has TRBV6-6 and TRBJ1-5; weak D call: TRBD1 (5 bases). Germline CDR1 reads MNHNY; CDR2 reads SVGAGI (reference sequence). The CDR3 has 14 residues. The V end lost 5 bases, the J end lost 3 bases, and 11 bases lay between the germline ends. The CDR3 is CASSPDSVNQPQHF. The CDR3 DNA reads TGTGCCAGCAGTCCAGACAGTGTCAATCAGCCCCAGCATTTT.

V and J are TRBV28 and TRBJ2-6; either TRBD1 or TRBD2 may supply D (6 bases each). This CDR3 spans 16 amino acids. Germline V gives CDR1 MDHEN, CDR2 SYDVKM. Deletions cut 5 bases from V and 2 bases from J, with 13 bases between. This CDR3 reads CASSRGAGAGANVLTF. CDR3 nucleotide sequence: TGTGCCAGCAGTAGGGGGGCAGGGGCTGGGGCCAACGTCCTGACTTTC.